This T cell receptor (beta chain) was recovered during a study of blood T cells in healthy people across ages. The germline CDR1 and CDR2 sequences are MNHEY and SMNVEV (reference sequence). V shed 2 bases, J shed 3 bases, and the junction held 3 bases outside the gene matches. This CDR3 is built from 15 residues. Primers used in a second PCR of roughly 6 to 11 cycles were a sample-barcoded 5' primer and a J-beta primer mix. TCRdb reprocessed the 5' RACE reads with MiXCR, giving one entry per CDR3 protein. The sample has 1.5 million to 2 million distinct CDR3 sequences; around 48% are singletons. This clonotype was seen at least ten times.

The receptor was derived from a middle-aged woman in good health. The chain uses TRBV27 and TRBJ2-1, with 8 positions matching TRBD2. The sample comprised blood. CDR3 in DNA: TGTGCCAGCAGTTTAGGCCGGGGGGGCTACAATGAGCAGTTCTTC. The encoded protein is CASSLGRGGYNEQFF.